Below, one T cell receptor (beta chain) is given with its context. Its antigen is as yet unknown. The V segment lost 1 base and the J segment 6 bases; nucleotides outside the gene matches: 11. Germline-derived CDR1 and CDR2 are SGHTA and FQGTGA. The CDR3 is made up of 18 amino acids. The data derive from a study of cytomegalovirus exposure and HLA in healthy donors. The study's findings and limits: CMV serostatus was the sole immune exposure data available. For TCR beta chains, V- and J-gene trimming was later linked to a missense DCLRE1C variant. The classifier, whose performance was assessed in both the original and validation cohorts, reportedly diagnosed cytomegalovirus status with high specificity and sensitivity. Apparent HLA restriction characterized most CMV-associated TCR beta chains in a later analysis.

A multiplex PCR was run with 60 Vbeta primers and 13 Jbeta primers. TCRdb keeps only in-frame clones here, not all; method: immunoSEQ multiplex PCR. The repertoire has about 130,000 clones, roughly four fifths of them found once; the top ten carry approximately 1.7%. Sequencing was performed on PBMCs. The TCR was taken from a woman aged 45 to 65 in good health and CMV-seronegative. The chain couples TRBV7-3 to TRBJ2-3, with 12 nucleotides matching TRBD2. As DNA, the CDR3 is TGTGCCAGCAGCTTAAGTGCGACTAGCGGGAGAGGCTGGGATACGCAGTATTTT. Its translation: CASSLSATSGRGWDTQYF.